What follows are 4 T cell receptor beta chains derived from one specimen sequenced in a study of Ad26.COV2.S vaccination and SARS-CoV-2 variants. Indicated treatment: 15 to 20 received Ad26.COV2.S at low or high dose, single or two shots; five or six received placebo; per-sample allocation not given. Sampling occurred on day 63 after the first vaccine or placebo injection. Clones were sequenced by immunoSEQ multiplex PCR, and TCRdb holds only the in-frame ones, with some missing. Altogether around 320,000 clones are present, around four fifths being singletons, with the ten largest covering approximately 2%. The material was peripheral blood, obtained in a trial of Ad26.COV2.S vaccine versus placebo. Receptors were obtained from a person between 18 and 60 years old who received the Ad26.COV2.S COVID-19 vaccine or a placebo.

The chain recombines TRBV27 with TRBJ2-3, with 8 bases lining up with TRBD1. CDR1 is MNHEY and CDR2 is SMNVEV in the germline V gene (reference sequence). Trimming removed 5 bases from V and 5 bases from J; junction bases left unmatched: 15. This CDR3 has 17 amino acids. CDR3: CASSRPTGQGIGDTQYF. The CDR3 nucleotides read TGTGCCAGCAGTCGACCAACTGGACAGGGCATCGGAGATACGCAGTATTTT.

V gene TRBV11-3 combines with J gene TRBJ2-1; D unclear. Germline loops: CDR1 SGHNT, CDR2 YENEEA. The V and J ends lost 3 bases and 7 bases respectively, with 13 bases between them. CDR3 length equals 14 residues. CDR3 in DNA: TGTGCCAGCAGCTTCGATGGGGTCAGGAATGAGCAGTTCTTC. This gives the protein CASSFDGVRNEQFF. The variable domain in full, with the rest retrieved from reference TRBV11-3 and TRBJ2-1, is EAGVVQSPRYKIIEKKQPVAFWCNPISGHNTLYWYLQNLGQGPELLIRYENEEAVDDSQLPKDRFSAERLKGVDSTLKIQPAELGDSAVYLCASSFDGVRNEQFFGPGTRLTVL.

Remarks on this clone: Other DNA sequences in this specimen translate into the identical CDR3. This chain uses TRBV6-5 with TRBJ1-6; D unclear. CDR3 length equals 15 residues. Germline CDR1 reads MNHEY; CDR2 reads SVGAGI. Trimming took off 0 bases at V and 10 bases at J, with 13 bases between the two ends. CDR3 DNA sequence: TGTGCCAGCAGTTACTCCGGACCCGTCGGCTCACCCCTCCACTTT. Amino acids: CASSYSGPVGSPLHF.

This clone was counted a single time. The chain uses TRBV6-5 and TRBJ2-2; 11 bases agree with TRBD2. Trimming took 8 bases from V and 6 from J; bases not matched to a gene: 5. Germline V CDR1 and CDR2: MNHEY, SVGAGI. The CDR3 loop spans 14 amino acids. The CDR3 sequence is CASLSGGAPGELFF. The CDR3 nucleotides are TGTGCCAGCCTTAGCGGGGGGGCCCCCGGGGAGCTGTTTTTT.